This section outlines one T cell receptor (beta chain) sequence together with its context. This entry belongs to a study of blood T cell repertoires in COVID-19. About the study: Specimens from acute and convalescent COVID-19 originated in the United States, Italy and Spain.

V was pared by 1 base and J by 3 bases, with 3 bases of the junction left unmatched. CDR3 length equals 15 residues. Germline V lookup: CDR1 LGHNA, CDR2 YNFKEQ. The data were produced by immunoSEQ multiplex PCR, yet TCRdb's version contains in-frame clones alone and is incomplete. In the table there are some 170,000 clones, over 85% of which are singletons. The TCR comes from a man aged 60-69 years with active or convalescent COVID-19. The chain employs TRBV4-2 and TRBJ2-7; TRBD2 matches at 10 bases. The specimen was peripheral blood. The CDR3 is CASSQVASGSYEQYF. CDR3 nucleotide sequence: TGTGCCAGCAGCCAAGTGGCTAGCGGGAGCTACGAGCAGTACTTC.